The 18 T cell receptor beta chains below were found in one sample sequenced in a study of T cells after yellow fever vaccination. A single record per CDR3 protein comes from TCRdb applying MiXCR to the 5' RACE reads. The table lists just under 600,000 distinct CDR3 sequences, approximately 13% of them singletons, with over 12% in the top ten. Material: PBMCs, obtained on the day of the yellow fever booster vaccination. These receptors were taken from a man aged 30-40 years who received the YFV17D yellow fever vaccine.

The V call is TRBV5-1, the J call TRBJ1-4; D is undetermined. Germline V CDR1 and CDR2: SGHRS, YFSETQ. Trimming cost V 4 bases and J 0 bases, with 13 bases left between them. CDR3 size: 16 residues. The DNA of the CDR3 is TGCGCCAGCAGCCTCGGAACCGGGACAACTAATGAAAAACTGTTTTTT. Translation: CASSLGTGTTNEKLFF.

V usage is TRBV12-3 or TRBV12-4 and J usage is TRBJ2-2, with 10 bases aligning to TRBD2. The CDR3 sequence is 16 residues long. J was trimmed by 6 bases and V by 6 bases; bases with no gene match: 10. The CDR3 sequence is CASRLAGVSFSGELFF. The CDR3 nucleotides are TGTGCCAGCAGGCTAGCGGGAGTCTCATTCTCCGGGGAGCTGTTTTTT.

This clonotype was seen only a few times. The gene calls are TRBV20-1 and TRBJ2-3; D is undetermined. Trimming took 6 bases from V and 0 from J, leaving 7 bases between them. CDR1 is DFQATT, CDR2 SNEGSKA, per germline (reference sequence). This CDR3 region has 12 residues. The CDR3 reads CSAFSSTDTQYF. The CDR3 DNA sequence: TGCAGTGCCTTCAGTAGCACAGATACGCAGTATTTT.

This clonotype was seen more than once but under ten times. V gene TRBV6-5 combines with J gene TRBJ2-3; TRBD1 or TRBD2 may be the D gene (6 bases each). Per germline, CDR1 MNHEY and CDR2 SVGAGI. Trimming shortened V by 0 bases and J by 11 bases, and 15 bases separated the two germline ends. This CDR3 comprises 14 residues. The CDR3 sequence is CASSYSSSKGGQYF. CDR3 nucleotides: TGTGCCAGCAGTTACTCTAGCTCCAAGGGGGGGCAGTATTTT.

This clonotype was seen a handful of times. The V call is TRBV12-3 or TRBV12-4, the J call TRBJ2-7; tentatively, D is TRBD1 (7 bases). The CDR3 is 13 amino acids. Trimming cost V 2 bases and J 6 bases, with 11 bases left between them. CDR3 sequence reads: CASSLSGGSEQYF. Written as DNA, the CDR3 is TGTGCCAGCAGTTTATCAGGGGGGTCCGAGCAGTACTTC.

This chain uses TRBV6-5 with TRBJ1-2; perhaps TRBD1 as D (5 bases). CDR1 is MNHEY and CDR2 is SVGAGI in the germline V gene. The CDR3 has 15 residues. Trimming shortened V by 0 bases and J by 0 bases, and 8 bases separated the two germline ends. CDR3 bases: TGTGCCAGCAGTTACTCCGACAGTTCTAACTATGGCTACACCTTC. This translates into CASSYSDSSNYGYTF.

J is TRBJ2-1 and V is TRBV7-2; D not certain. Germline-derived CDR1 and CDR2 are SGHTA and FQGNSA. V lost 2 bases, J lost 4 bases, and 12 bases lay in between. This CDR3 is 15 amino acids long. The chain's CDR3 is CASSLWYPQYNEQFF. For the CDR3, the DNA is TGTGCCAGCAGCTTATGGTACCCACAGTACAATGAGCAGTTCTTC.

This chain joins TRBV25-1 and TRBJ2-3; a weak D match, TRBD2 (5 bases). This CDR3 has 14 residues. Germline CDR1 MGHDK, CDR2 SYGVNS. Trimming removed 5 bases from V and 6 bases from J, with 15 bases in between. CDR3 in amino acids: CASSPREVSDTQYF. In DNA form, the CDR3 reads TGTGCCAGCAGTCCCCGGGAAGTATCGGATACGCAGTATTTT.

V is TRBV6-2 or TRBV6-3 and J is TRBJ2-5, with no clear D. Germline values: CDR1 MNHEY, CDR2 SVGEGT. CDR3 length equals 14 residues. Trimming took 0 bases from V and 5 from J, leaving 10 bases between them. This chain's CDR3 is CASSYSNRLETQYF. The DNA of the CDR3 is TGTGCCAGCAGTTACTCGAATCGACTGGAGACCCAGTACTTC.

V gene TRBV7-6 combines with J gene TRBJ2-1; the D gene could be TRBD1 or TRBD2 (5 bases each). The ends were cut back, 0 bases at V and 4 bases at J, with 10 bases in the middle. This CDR3 has 15 amino acids. Germline V gives CDR1 SGHVS, CDR2 FNYEAQ. The CDR3 spells CASSLARGVYNEQFF. The CDR3 DNA is TGTGCCAGCAGCTTAGCGCGAGGGGTTTACAATGAGCAGTTCTTC.

V usage is TRBV28 and J usage is TRBJ2-7, with 9 bases aligning to TRBD2. Germline V lookup: CDR1 MDHEN, CDR2 SYDVKM. Germline trimming cut 3 bases from V and 5 bases from J; bases unmatched to any gene: 8. CDR3 length equals 15 residues. This CDR3 is CASSLWREGQDEQYF. The CDR3 region has the DNA TGTGCCAGCAGTTTGTGGCGGGAGGGCCAGGACGAGCAGTACTTC.

This clonotype has just a few counts. The chain recombines TRBV6-1 with TRBJ1-2, with D unclear. Germline V CDR1 and CDR2: MNHNS, SASEGT. V was cut by 6 bases and J by 7 bases, with 21 bases left in between. The CDR3 length is 15 residues. CDR3 nucleotide sequence: TGTGCCAGCAGCACCGACGTGAAGATGGCCCGTGGCTACACCTTC. Residues: CASSTDVKMARGYTF.

This clonotype has only a few counts. The rearrangement links TRBV20-1 to TRBJ2-7; D is unclear. Trimming removed 5 bases at V and 2 bases at J, with 19 bases between. CDR3 size: 15 residues. Germline V gene lookup returns CDR1 DFQATT and CDR2 SNEGSKA (reference sequence). The CDR3, as DNA: TGCAGTGCTCGCAAACTGGCGGATCTCCCCTACGAGCAGTACTTC. Its translation is CSARKLADLPYEQYF.

V is TRBV20-1 and J is TRBJ2-1, with D perhaps TRBD2 (5 bases). The CDR3 loop spans 12 amino acids. The V gene's germline CDR1 is DFQATT and CDR2 SNEGSKA (reference sequence). The chain's CDR3 is CSGSPTGNEQFF. The DNA of the CDR3 is TGCTCGGGGAGCCCCACGGGCAATGAGCAGTTCTTC.

This clonotype appeared a single time. V and J are TRBV7-8 and TRBJ1-4; D uncertain. The CDR3 covers 13 residues. CDR1 is SGHVS and CDR2 is FQNEAQ in the germline V gene. Trimming removed 1 base from V and 8 bases from J, with 8 bases in between. The DNA for the CDR3 is TGTGCCAGCAGCTTAGAGGGATCGGAAAAACTGTTTTTT. Protein: CASSLEGSEKLFF.

This clonotype was counted between two and nine times. The gene calls are TRBV20-1 and TRBJ2-7, with D perhaps matching TRBD1 (5 bases). V was pared by 0 bases and J by 0 bases, with 12 bases between. Germline assignment: CDR1 DFQATT and CDR2 SNEGSKA (reference sequence). CDR3 size: 15 residues. CDR3 amino acids: CSARDHGRVSYEQYF. As DNA, the CDR3 is TGCAGTGCTAGAGATCATGGCAGGGTCTCCTACGAGCAGTACTTC.

This clonotype was detected only a few times. This chain links TRBV29-1 with TRBJ2-2; no firm D call. The CDR3 covers 14 residues. Germline V gives CDR1 SQVTM, CDR2 ANQGSEA. Trimming removed 7 bases at V and 4 bases at J, with 16 bases between. CDR3 bases: TGCAGCGCCCCAGAGACCCCCGGCACCGGGGAGCTGTTTTTT. Amino acids: CSAPETPGTGELFF.

This chain connects TRBV15 to TRBJ1-1; 9 nucleotides match TRBD1. Germline CDR1 and CDR2: LNHNV and YYDKDF (reference sequence). After removal of 3 bases from V and 5 bases from J, the junction contained 4 bases not matched to a gene. This CDR3 region has 14 residues. The CDR3 spells CATSRDRGETEAFF. The CDR3 DNA sequence: TGTGCCACCAGCAGGGACAGGGGAGAGACTGAAGCTTTCTTT.